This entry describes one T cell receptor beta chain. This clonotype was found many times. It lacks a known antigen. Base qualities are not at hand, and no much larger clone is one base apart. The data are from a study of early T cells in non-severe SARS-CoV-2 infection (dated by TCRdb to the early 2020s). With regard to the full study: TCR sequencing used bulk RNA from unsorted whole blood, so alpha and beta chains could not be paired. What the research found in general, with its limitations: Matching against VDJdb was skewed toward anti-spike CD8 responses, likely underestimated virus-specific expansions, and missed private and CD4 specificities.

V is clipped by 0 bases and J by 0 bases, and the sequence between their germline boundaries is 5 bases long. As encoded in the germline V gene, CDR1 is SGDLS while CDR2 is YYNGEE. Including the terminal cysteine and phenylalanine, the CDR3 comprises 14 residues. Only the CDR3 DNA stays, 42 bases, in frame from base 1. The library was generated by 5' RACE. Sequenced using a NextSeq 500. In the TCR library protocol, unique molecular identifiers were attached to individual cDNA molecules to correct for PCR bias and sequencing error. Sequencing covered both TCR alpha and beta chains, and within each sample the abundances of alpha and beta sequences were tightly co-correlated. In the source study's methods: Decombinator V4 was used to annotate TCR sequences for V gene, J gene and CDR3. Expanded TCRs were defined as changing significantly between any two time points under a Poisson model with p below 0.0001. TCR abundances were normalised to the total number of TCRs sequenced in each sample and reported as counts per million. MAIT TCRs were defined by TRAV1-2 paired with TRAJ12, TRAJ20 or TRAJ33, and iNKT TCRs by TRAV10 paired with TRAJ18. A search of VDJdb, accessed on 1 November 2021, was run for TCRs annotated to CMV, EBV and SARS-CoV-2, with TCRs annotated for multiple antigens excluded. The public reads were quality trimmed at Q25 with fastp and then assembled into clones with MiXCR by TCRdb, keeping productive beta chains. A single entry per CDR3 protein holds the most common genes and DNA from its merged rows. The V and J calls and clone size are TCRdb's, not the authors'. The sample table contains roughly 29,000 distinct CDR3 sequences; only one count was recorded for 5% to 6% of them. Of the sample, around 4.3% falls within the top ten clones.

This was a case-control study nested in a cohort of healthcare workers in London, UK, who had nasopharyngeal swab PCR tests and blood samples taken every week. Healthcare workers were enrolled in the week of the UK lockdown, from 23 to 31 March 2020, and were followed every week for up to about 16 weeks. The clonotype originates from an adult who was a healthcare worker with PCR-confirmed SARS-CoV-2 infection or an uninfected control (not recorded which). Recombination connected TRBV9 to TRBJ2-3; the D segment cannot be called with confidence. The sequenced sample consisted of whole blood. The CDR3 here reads CASSVAWSTDTQYF. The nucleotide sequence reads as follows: TGTGCCAGCAGCGTAGCTTGGAGCACAGATACGCAGTATTTT.